Listed here are 7 T cell receptor beta chains from one sample, sequenced in a study of human T cells and chemical hapten exposure. One entry per CDR3 protein, called by TCRdb with MiXCR from the RACE reads. Here the sample spans some 70,000 distinct CDR3 sequences, about 32% being singletons. Time point defined: patch test 1, 2 weeks after DPC sensitization. Treatment described: therapeutic diphenylcyclopropenone sensitization with weekly scalp DPC. Sequencing used whole blood, obtained in connection with sensitization to the hapten diphenylcyclopropenone (DPC). These receptors were taken from a middle-aged man with alopecia areata. Some clones in this sample may be carry-over from other donors' samples.

In its sample, this clonotype was seen a few times. This rearrangement joins TRBV6-5 to TRBJ2-2, with 11 bases that match TRBD2. The trim removed 6 bases at V and 4 bases at J, leaving 7 bases unmatched. Germline V gene lookup returns CDR1 MNHEY and CDR2 SVGAGI. This CDR3 spans 16 amino acids. The CDR3 DNA reads TGTGCCAGCAGCTTTCTAGCGGGAGGTGGCACCGGGGAGCTGTTTTTT. Protein: CASSFLAGGGTGELFF.

This clonotype was counted between two and nine times. V and J are TRBV25-1 and TRBJ1-1, with D possibly matching TRBD1 (5 bases). Germline loops: CDR1 MGHDK, CDR2 SYGVNS. CDR3 length equals 12 residues. Trimming removed 5 bases at V and 6 bases at J, with 10 bases between. The DNA of the CDR3 is TGTGCCAGCAGTCCCACGGGGGCTGAAGCTTTCTTT. Its protein product is CASSPTGAEAFF.

This clonotype has just a few counts. The chain employs TRBV6-6 and TRBJ2-6; TRBD1 or TRBD2 may be the D gene (5 bases each). The CDR3 has 15 residues. V lost 6 bases to trimming and J lost 4 bases, with 13 bases between them. Germline V lookup: CDR1 MNHNY, CDR2 SVGAGI (reference sequence). The CDR3, as DNA: TGTGCCAGCAGCTCCGACGGGGCCGGGGCCAACGTCCTGACTTTC. Its protein is CASSSDGAGANVLTF.

This clonotype has more than one count but fewer than ten. The chain links TRBV10-3 to TRBJ1-1; D gene uncertain. The germline gives CDR1 ENHRY, CDR2 SYGVKD. The V gene lost 7 bases and the J gene lost 4 bases, with 13 bases spanning the gap. The CDR3 spans 13 residues. CDR3 nucleotide sequence: TGTGCCATCACCCTCGAAGGCGGCACTGAAGCTTTCTTT. This gives the protein CAITLEGGTEAFF.

This chain joins TRBV9 and TRBJ2-3; perhaps TRBD2 as D (6 bases). CDR1 and CDR2 (germline): SGDLS, YYNGEE. The CDR3 contains 12 residues. V was pared by 3 bases and J by 4 bases, with 6 bases between. CDR3 sequence (DNA): TGTGCCAGCAGCGGGGGGGCAGATACGCAGTATTTT. Protein product: CASSGGADTQYF.

This clonotype was observed a handful of times. The J gene is TRBJ2-7, the V gene TRBV18, with a weak D call TRBD1 (5 bases). Trimming took 2 bases from V and 6 from J, leaving 14 bases between them. There are 14 residues in the CDR3. In germline, CDR1 is KGHSH, CDR2 LQKENI. CDR3 loop: CASSPSSPGSEQYF. CDR3 DNA: TGTGCCAGCTCACCATCTTCTCCAGGGTCCGAGCAGTACTTC.

This clonotype was seen at least ten times. The chain couples TRBV10-3 to TRBJ2-7, with TRBD2 as a possible D gene (6 bases). CDR3 size: 13 residues. V lost 0 bases, J lost 7 bases, and 10 bases lay in between. The V gene's germline CDR1 is ENHRY and CDR2 SYGVKD. The CDR3 sequence is CAISESWREEQYF. In DNA, the CDR3 is TGTGCCATCAGTGAGTCCTGGAGGGAAGAGCAGTACTTC.